What follows are 25 T cell receptor beta chains derived from one specimen sequenced in a study of blood T cells in healthy people across ages. PCR was performed a second time for about 6 to 11 cycles using a sample-barcoded 5' primer and a J-beta primer mix. TCRdb used MiXCR to reprocess the 5' RACE reads, holding one entry per CDR3 protein. There are fewer than 2 million distinct CDR3 sequences in the sample; about two fifths occur only once, and about 21% lies in the top ten. The sample was blood. The receptors were sampled from a human donor in good health.

The chain employs TRBV6-2 or TRBV6-3 and TRBJ2-3; D possibly matches TRBD1 or TRBD2 (5 bases each). CDR1 MNHEY and CDR2 SVGEGT come from the germline V gene. Deletions cut 6 bases from V and 1 base from J, with 17 bases between. The CDR3 has 16 amino acids. CDR3 coding DNA: TGTGCCAGCAGCCCGTCCGGGACCGATGGCACAGATACGCAGTATTTT. This encodes CASSPSGTDGTDTQYF.

Notes on this clonotype: The junction departs from the called germline gene at one end, perhaps through a read error. The chain employs TRBV29-1 and TRBJ1-1, with 7 nucleotides matching TRBD1. Germline CDR1 and CDR2: SQVTM and ANQGSEA. The CDR3 runs 14 residues. The CDR3 reads CGVWQGELWTEAFF. In DNA form, the CDR3 reads TGCGGCGTTTGGCAGGGGGAATTGTGGACTGAAGCTTTCTTT.

V gene TRBV7-9 combines with J gene TRBJ2-3; D might be TRBD2 (5 bases). V was shortened by 7 bases and J by 6 bases, with 17 bases between the two germline ends. From germline, CDR1 is SEHNR and CDR2 FQNEAQ (reference sequence). CDR3 length: 14 amino acids. In DNA form, the CDR3 reads TGTGCCAGCACATCGAACGAACTAGGCGATACGCAGTATTTT. Its protein is CASTSNELGDTQYF.

The rearrangement links TRBV6-6 to TRBJ1-2, with a possible D match to TRBD1 (6 bases). Germline loops: CDR1 MNHNY, CDR2 SVGAGI (reference sequence). V dropped 6 bases and J dropped 8 bases, with 16 bases sitting between them. This CDR3 contains 13 residues. For the CDR3, the DNA is TGTGCCAGCAGCCCCGGCAGGGGAGGCGGCTACACCTTC. Translation: CASSPGRGGGYTF.

A few counts support this clonotype. This rearrangement joins TRBV29-1 to TRBJ1-2; 7 positions match TRBD1. The junction had 7 bases not matched to a gene; V was cut back by 0 bases and J by 6 bases. Germline V lookup: CDR1 SQVTM, CDR2 ANQGSEA. CDR3 length: 14 amino acids. CDR3 residues: CSVEDLGGGNGYTF. The DNA for the CDR3 is TGCAGCGTTGAAGATCTGGGAGGGGGCAATGGCTACACCTTC. The variable domain in full, with the rest retrieved from reference TRBV29-1 and TRBJ1-2, is SAVISQKPSRDICQRGTSLTIQCQVDSQVTMMFWYRQQPGQSLTLIATANQGSEATYESGFVIDKFPISRPNLTFSTLTVSNMSPEDSSIYLCSVEDLGGGNGYTFGSGTRLTVV.

Regarding this clonotype: The likely explanation is a read error, given a far larger clone one base away. The chain recombines TRBV7-9 with TRBJ2-5; D may be TRBD1 (5 bases). The CDR3 contains 12 residues. Germline V gene lookup returns CDR1 SEHNR and CDR2 FQNEAQ (reference sequence). Trimming cost V 5 bases and J 3 bases, with 7 bases left between them. CDR3 sequence reads: CASSIGEETQYF. In nucleotides, the CDR3 is TGTGCCAGCAGCATAGGGGAAGAGACCCAGTACTTC.

With respect to this clonotype: As the CDR3 is not closed by the conserved phenylalanine or tryptophan, this likely results from a read error. The chain links TRBV3-1 to TRBJ2-5; D is undetermined. Germline values: CDR1 LGHDT, CDR2 YNNKEL (reference sequence). This CDR3 comprises 11 residues. CDR3 loop: CASSYQEAQYC. CDR3 nucleotides: TGTGCCAGCAGCTACCAAGAGGCCCAGTACTGC.

Here the CDR3 reads CASSPPTSSYNSPLHF. CDR3 in DNA: TGTGCCAGCTCACCACCGACATCGTCCTATAATTCACCCCTCCACTTT. The gene calls are TRBV18 and TRBJ1-6; D not resolved. CDR1 is KGHSH, CDR2 LQKENI, per germline. Trimming left V 0 bases short and J 1 base short, with 7 bases between. The CDR3 contains 16 residues.

This clonotype has only a few counts. The chain employs TRBV7-2 and TRBJ1-4; TRBD1 agrees at 7 bases. Trimming cost V 4 bases and J 0 bases; bases outside gene matches: 5. This CDR3 is built from 16 residues. The germline V gene encodes CDR1 SGHTA and CDR2 FQGNSA. The CDR3 DNA is TGTGCCAGCAGCTCTCACAGGGGTCCAACTAATGAAAAACTGTTTTTT. Residues: CASSSHRGPTNEKLFF. The full variable domain, its missing parts supplied by reference TRBV7-2 and TRBJ1-4, is GAGVSQSPSNKVTEKGKDVELRCDPISGHTALYWYRQSLGQGLEFLIYFQGNSAPDKSGLPSDRFSAERTGGSVSTLTIQRTQQEDSAVYLCASSSHRGPTNEKLFFGSGTQLSVL.

V and J are TRBV7-2 and TRBJ2-3; no definite D call. This CDR3 is built from 16 residues. CDR1 SGHTA and CDR2 FQGNSA come from the germline V gene. Trimming pared 5 bases from V and 1 base from J, leaving 16 bases between. CDR3 nucleotide sequence: TGTGCCAGCAGCCTCCGAATAAGGCCCCGCACAGATACGCAGTATTTT. Residues: CASSLRIRPRTDTQYF.

This clonotype was counted between two and nine times. The chain couples TRBV5-1 to TRBJ1-5; D is unclear. This CDR3 has 15 amino acids. CDR1 is SGHRS, CDR2 YFSETQ, per germline. V was pared by 0 bases and J by 3 bases, with 10 bases between. CDR3 amino acids: CASSLGGGVNQPQHF. Here the CDR3 DNA reads TGCGCCAGCAGCTTGGGGGGTGGCGTCAATCAGCCCCAGCATTTT.

The chain has TRBV12-3 or TRBV12-4 and TRBJ1-6; D is undetermined. This CDR3 is built from 15 residues. V dropped 1 base and J dropped 8 bases, with 12 bases sitting between them. The CDR3 DNA is TGTGCCAGCAGTTTAGTTATTGCCATGGATTCACCCCTCCACTTT. It encodes CASSLVIAMDSPLHF.

This clonotype was observed a handful of times. The chain links TRBV7-2 to TRBJ1-2; weak D call: TRBD1 (6 bases). V was trimmed by 3 bases and J by 4 bases, leaving 12 bases between them. This CDR3 is built from 14 residues. Germline V gene lookup returns CDR1 SGHTA and CDR2 FQGNSA. The CDR3 DNA follows: TGTGCCAGCAGCTTTGACTGGACAGCCTATGGCTACACCTTC. It is translated as CASSFDWTAYGYTF.

The V and J genes are TRBV12-3 or TRBV12-4 and TRBJ2-7, with 8 bases identical to TRBD1. This CDR3 has 14 residues. Trimming removed 4 bases from V and 4 bases from J; junction bases left unmatched: 6. CDR3 in amino acids: CASSCSNRGYEQYF. The CDR3 DNA is TGTGCCAGCAGTTGCAGTAACAGGGGGTACGAGCAGTACTTC.

The rearrangement links TRBV7-2 to TRBJ2-3, with D tentatively TRBD2 (7 bases). Trimming left V 1 base short and J 7 bases short, with 18 bases between. The CDR3 length is 16 residues. Per germline, CDR1 SGHTA and CDR2 FQGNSA. This CDR3 is CASSLGGAGAVNTQYF. The DNA for the CDR3 is TGTGCCAGCAGCTTAGGTGGGGCGGGGGCCGTAAATACGCAGTATTTT.

The chain employs TRBV6-1 and TRBJ2-7; D is unclear. The CDR3 is made up of 15 amino acids. Trimming shortened V by 2 bases and J by 0 bases, and 11 bases separated the two germline ends. CDR1 and CDR2 from the germline V gene are MNHNS and SASEGT. CDR3 sequence: CASSELLTLSYEQYF. The CDR3 DNA follows: TGTGCCAGCAGTGAACTCCTGACACTCTCCTACGAGCAGTACTTC.

In this sample, this clonotype turned up a few times. The rearrangement uses TRBV6-1 and TRBJ1-2, with a weak D call TRBD1 (5 bases). This CDR3 spans 14 amino acids. V was shortened by 5 bases and J by 1 base, with 11 bases between the two germline ends. Germline V lookup: CDR1 MNHNS, CDR2 SASEGT. The CDR3 reads CASSQTVINYGYTF. CDR3 bases: TGTGCCAGCAGTCAGACAGTAATTAACTATGGCTACACCTTC.

This chain links TRBV7-2 with TRBJ2-3; 10 nucleotides agree with TRBD1. Losses at the gene ends were 0 bases for V and 2 bases for J; bases not matched to a gene: 2. The CDR3 contains 16 residues. Germline V gene lookup returns CDR1 SGHTA and CDR2 FQGNSA. CDR3 DNA: TGTGCCAGCAGCTTAGCGGGACAGGGGTACACAGATACGCAGTATTTT. It yields the protein CASSLAGQGYTDTQYF.

This clonotype was seen once. This chain links TRBV4-3 with TRBJ2-1; the D call may be TRBD1 or TRBD2 (5 bases each). Trimming cost V 4 bases and J 10 bases, with 23 bases left between them. Germline loops: CDR1 LGHNA, CDR2 YSLEER. The CDR3 is made up of 16 amino acids. The CDR3 DNA reads TGCGCCAGCAGCCCTTATGCGGAGGAAGGGGTTTACGAGCAGTTCTTC. Its translation: CASSPYAEEGVYEQFF.

This clonotype was counted between two and nine times. An end of the junction differs from the germline gene, which may be a read error. The gene calls are TRBV7-2 and TRBJ2-3; TRBD1 matches 9 bases. The length of the CDR3 is 17 residues. Per germline, CDR1 SGHTA and CDR2 FQGNSA. For the CDR3, the DNA is TGTGCCAGCAGCTTGATGGCGGGGCGGACAGGGGCAGATACGCGGTATTTT. Its translation is CASSLMAGRTGADTRYF.

V and J are TRBV4-1 and TRBJ1-5, with D hard to call. The CDR3 is 15 amino acids. V lost 4 bases to trimming and J lost 2 bases, with 12 bases between them. In germline, CDR1 is MGHRA, CDR2 YSYEKL. The CDR3 loop reads CASSPYLGGNQPQHF. CDR3 DNA sequence: TGCGCCAGCAGCCCCTACCTCGGCGGCAATCAGCCCCAGCATTTT.

The V call is TRBV20-1, the J call TRBJ1-5; D is ambiguous. The length of the CDR3 is 14 residues. The V and J ends lost 6 bases and 5 bases respectively, with 17 bases between them. Germline V gene data show CDR1 as DFQATT and CDR2 as SNEGSKA (reference sequence). The CDR3 loop reads CSASGQVEYQPQHF. For the CDR3, the DNA is TGCAGTGCCAGCGGGCAGGTCGAATATCAGCCCCAGCATTTT.

The chain uses TRBV7-2 and TRBJ1-5, with D hard to call. CDR1 SGHTA and CDR2 FQGNSA come from the germline V gene. This CDR3 region has 13 residues. The V gene lost 5 bases and the J gene lost 4 bases, with 9 bases spanning the gap. In DNA, the CDR3 is TGTGCCAGCAGCACCCGGAGGAATCAGCCCCAGCATTTT. Its protein is CASSTRRNQPQHF.

This chain uses TRBV4-3 with TRBJ2-1; TRBD1 aligns across 12 bases. The J call may be wrong; the DNA end is better matched by TRBJ2-7. Germline V gene lookup returns CDR1 LGHNA and CDR2 YSLEER. CDR3 length: 19 residues. The CDR3 nucleotides are TGCGCCAGCAGCCAAGTCTTGCCGGCTGCGGGACAGGGGGCGAATGAGCAGTACTTC. Encoded protein: CASSQVLPAAGQGANEQYF.

The chain links TRBV5-1 to TRBJ2-1; 7 nucleotides match TRBD2. J lost 4 bases, V lost 5 bases, and 9 bases had no gene match. The CDR3 is 15 amino acids. The germline V gene encodes CDR1 SGHRS and CDR2 YFSETQ. The DNA for the CDR3 is TGCGCCAGCAGTTTCGCGGGGGAACCATACAATGAGCAGTTCTTC. It yields the protein CASSFAGEPYNEQFF.